This T cell receptor (beta chain) is drawn from a study of regulatory T cells in long-lasting Graves disease. Described time point: persistent/refractory GD, antithyroid drugs over 5 years with positive TRAb. With RNA extracted from PBMCs as input, the TCR library was made. CDR3 size: 14 residues. Germline V gene sequence: CDR1 DFQATT, CDR2 SNEGSKA (reference sequence). Trimming stripped 0 bases from V and 6 bases from J, with 14 bases between. Arm-PCR of CDR3 regions and iRepertoire HTBI primers were the basis on which TCR beta libraries were built. TCRdb recomputed calls from the multiplex PCR reads with MiXCR, one row per CDR3 protein. The profile covers about 430,000 distinct CDR3 sequences, with roughly a fifth appearing a single time and over 11% taken by the ten largest. This clonotype was seen more than once but under ten times.

Sequencing used peripheral blood mononuclear cells (PBMCs), obtained when the disease was refractory, from a patient treated with antithyroid drugs. This rearrangement joins TRBV20-1 to TRBJ1-2; possible D gene TRBD1, 6 bases. This clonotype was sampled from a female donor with Graves disease. In DNA, the CDR3 is TGCAGTGCTAGAGATGAGGGGGGCCGGAATGGCTACACCTTC. It encodes CSARDEGGRNGYTF.